This paragraph covers one T cell receptor beta chain sequence. This specimen belongs to a study of siplizumab effects on memory and regulatory T cells. The repertoire was sequenced with immunoSEQ multiplex PCR; TCRdb's copy has only in-frame clones and lacks some. The data show just over 8,500 clones, more than 60% seen once. The receptor was derived from a human donor in good health. The material sequenced was effector memory CD8+ T cells sorted from blood. This sample's subset: unstimulated CD8+ effector memory T cells.

The CDR3 loop is CASSQLGLLGATANYGYTF. CDR3 coding DNA: TGTGCCAGCAGCCAACTCGGTTTATTAGGGGCGACTGCTAACTATGGCTACACCTTC. This chain joins TRBV11-3 and TRBJ1-2, with D perhaps TRBD1 (5 bases). Looked up from germline, CDR1 is SGHNT and CDR2 is YENEEA. V lost 5 bases, J lost 0 bases, and 25 bases lay in between. The CDR3 has 19 amino acids. The variable domain in full, with the rest retrieved from reference TRBV11-3 and TRBJ1-2, is EAGVVQSPRYKIIEKKQPVAFWCNPISGHNTLYWYLQNLGQGPELLIRYENEEAVDDSQLPKDRFSAERLKGVDSTLKIQPAELGDSAVYLCASSQLGLLGATANYGYTFGSGTRLTVV.